The clone carrying this T cell receptor beta chain was observed a few times. Its antigen is not identified. This entry comes from a study of post-analysis software for immune sequencing data. Overall study: In terms of disease course, relapsing-remitting, secondary progressive and progressive-relapsing multiple sclerosis were included.

Per germline, CDR1 MNHNS and CDR2 SASEGT. V gave up 3 bases and J gave up 5 bases; unmatched junction bases: 2. This CDR3 has 13 residues. General study findings and limits: Relative to controls, patients had several TRBV segments at higher frequency, with TRBV5-6, TRBV5-1 and TRBV20-1 among these.

Prepared TCR beta cDNA libraries contained unique molecular identifiers. MiXCR, applied by TCRdb to the PCR reads, yields one record per CDR3 protein. Counted here are fewer than 550,000 distinct CDR3 sequences, around a third occurring once; the ten biggest clones make up approximately 6%. The clonotype was recovered from a girl aged 2-17 years with multiple sclerosis. The chain links TRBV6-1 to TRBJ2-3, with TRBD1 matching 7 bases. Sample: blood. The CDR3 spells CASSDRGIDTQYF. CDR3 sequence (DNA): TGTGCCAGCAGTGACAGGGGGATAGATACGCAGTATTTT.